The 30 T cell receptor beta chains reported below all come from one sample, sequenced in a study of blood T cell repertoires in COVID-19 (dated by TCRdb to 2018 to 2021). Library preparation was by the immunoSEQ multiplex PCR assay. TCRdb stores this immuneACCESS table with in-frame sequences only. Part of the clones is absent; in the studies checked, under half of the shortfall reflects unresolved V genes, and no reason is known for the rest. This sample lists 160,000 or so clones; more than 80% were detected once. 2% of the sample is held by the ten biggest clonotypes. Specimen: peripheral blood. These receptors were taken from a woman aged 55-75 years with COVID-19, enrolled during active disease.

V usage is TRBV19 and J usage is TRBJ2-6; 7 nucleotides line up with TRBD1. The junction had 8 bases not matched to a gene; V was cut back by 8 bases and J by 4 bases. CDR3 size: 15 residues. Germline assignment: CDR1 LNHDA and CDR2 SQIVND (reference sequence). The CDR3 DNA follows: TGTGCCAGTGCAACAGGGGTGGGAGGGGCCAACGTCCTGACTTTC. It translates to CASATGVGGANVLTF.

This chain joins TRBV27 and TRBJ1-2; tentatively, D is TRBD1 (5 bases). Between the trimmed V and J ends, which lost 3 bases and 1 base, there was a span of 6 bases. The CDR3 is made up of 13 amino acids. The germline V gene encodes CDR1 MNHEY and CDR2 SMNVEV (reference sequence). CDR3 region: CASSFRVNYGYTF. In DNA form, the CDR3 reads TGTGCCAGCAGTTTCAGGGTTAACTATGGCTACACCTTC.

The V call is TRBV18, the J call TRBJ1-3, with TRBD1 matching 7 bases. The junction had 7 bases not matched to a gene; V was cut back by 5 bases and J by 3 bases. The CDR3 totals 15 residues. Germline loops: CDR1 KGHSH, CDR2 LQKENI. Written as DNA, the CDR3 is TGTGCCAGCTCAGGACGGACAGGTAGTGGAAACACCATATATTTT. It is translated as CASSGRTGSGNTIYF.

The J gene is TRBJ1-2, the V gene TRBV16; 10 bases are shared with TRBD1. V was clipped by 0 bases and J by 8 bases; unmatched bases: 12. The CDR3 is 17 residues long. Germline V CDR1 and CDR2: KGHSY, FQNENV. The CDR3 reads CASSQSRQGARPQGYTF. CDR3 bases: TGTGCCAGCAGCCAATCGCGACAGGGGGCGCGTCCTCAGGGCTACACCTTC.

The chain links TRBV6-2 or TRBV6-3 to TRBJ1-2; possibly TRBD1 for D (6 bases). This CDR3 is 13 amino acids long. In germline, CDR1 is MNHEY, CDR2 SVGEGT. The V and J ends lost 6 bases and 4 bases respectively, with 12 bases between them. The CDR3 bases are TGTGCCAGCAGCGCAGGGGTACCCTATGGCTACACCTTC. It encodes CASSAGVPYGYTF.

This sequence joins TRBV20-1 and TRBJ1-2; possibly TRBD1 for D (5 bases). Germline V gene lookup returns CDR1 DFQATT and CDR2 SNEGSKA (reference sequence). The length of the CDR3 is 11 residues. V gave up 7 bases and J gave up 4 bases, with 10 bases separating them. CDR3 nucleotide sequence: TGCAGTGTGGCCAGGGCCTATGGCTACACCTTC. This gives the protein CSVARAYGYTF.

V is TRBV9 and J is TRBJ1-2; D may be TRBD1 (5 bases). V lost 4 bases and J 8 bases, leaving 15 bases between the germline ends. Germline CDR1 reads SGDLS; CDR2 reads YYNGEE. The CDR3 sequence is 13 residues long. The CDR3: CASSPPTEDGYTF. As DNA, the CDR3 is TGTGCCAGCAGCCCCCCGACAGAAGACGGCTACACCTTC.

The rearrangement joins TRBV7-9 to TRBJ2-1; 8 nucleotides match TRBD1. Unmatched junction bases numbered 7, after V lost 6 bases and J lost 3 bases. CDR1 and CDR2 from the germline V gene are SEHNR and FQNEAQ (reference sequence). The CDR3 sequence is 15 residues long. The CDR3 DNA reads as TGTGCCAGCAGATGGACAGGGATGGTCTACAATGAGCAGTTCTTC. Its protein is CASRWTGMVYNEQFF.

The V and J genes are TRBV9 and TRBJ2-5; 9 bases are a match to TRBD1. The CDR3 has 16 amino acids. V shed 4 bases and J 3 bases; nucleotides not matched to a gene: 10. CDR1 and CDR2 (germline): SGDLS, YYNGEE. CDR3 protein: CASSPLAGQGKETQYF. CDR3 DNA sequence: TGTGCCAGCAGCCCACTCGCCGGACAGGGGAAAGAGACCCAGTACTTC.

This chain links TRBV27 with TRBJ1-2, with D maybe TRBD1 (5 bases). Trimming stripped 5 bases from V and 4 bases from J, with 20 bases between. In germline, CDR1 is MNHEY, CDR2 SMNVEV (reference sequence). CDR3 length: 16 residues. The CDR3 nucleotides read TGTGCCAGCAGTCCGACCCTCGCCAGGGAACTCTATGGCTACACCTTC. Encoded protein: CASSPTLARELYGYTF.

This sequence joins TRBV5-1 and TRBJ1-4, with D hard to call. V was cut by 3 bases and J by 3 bases, with 12 bases left in between. The CDR3 covers 15 residues. Germline loops: CDR1 SGHRS, CDR2 YFSETQ. The CDR3 region has the DNA TGCGCCAGCAGCTCTAGCAGCGGGGCTAATGAAAAACTGTTTTTT. Its protein product is CASSSSSGANEKLFF.

The CDR3 DNA reads TGCGCCAGCAGCTTGGTAGGCCCCGGGACATCGAACGAGCAGTACTTC. It codes for CASSLVGPGTSNEQYF. This chain uses TRBV5-1 with TRBJ2-7; D might be TRBD1 (6 bases). CDR1 and CDR2 from the germline V gene are SGHRS and YFSETQ. The CDR3 sequence is 16 residues long. Trimming left V 0 bases short and J 5 bases short, with 18 bases between.

In the case of this clone: Compared with germline, one end of the junction differs, possibly owing to a read error. V and J are TRBV7-7 and TRBJ2-7; 7 positions match TRBD1. Germline V gene lookup returns CDR1 SSHAT and CDR2 FNYEAQ (reference sequence). This CDR3 region has 13 residues. Here the CDR3 reads CASSSSRGTEQYF. CDR3 sequence (DNA): TGTGCTAGCAGCTCAAGCAGGGGGACCGAGCAGTACTTC.

This clone was counted only a few times. The CDR3 reads CASSRGDRGTYEQYF. As DNA, the CDR3 is TGCGCCAGCAGCCGGGGGGACAGGGGTACCTACGAGCAGTACTTC. The chain recombines TRBV5-1 with TRBJ2-7; TRBD1 agrees at 10 bases. This CDR3 region has 15 residues. With V trimmed by 4 bases and J by 2 bases, 6 bases remained unmatched. Germline V CDR1 and CDR2: SGHRS, YFSETQ.

J is TRBJ1-4 and V is TRBV5-6; no definite D call. V was cut by 4 bases and J by 3 bases, with 10 bases left in between. CDR1 and CDR2 from the germline V gene are SGHDT and YYEEEE. CDR3 length: 14 amino acids. The CDR3 bases are TGTGCCAGCAGCCAAGTGGGAGCTAATGAAAAACTGTTTTTT. Residues: CASSQVGANEKLFF. The full variable domain, its missing parts supplied by reference TRBV5-6 and TRBJ1-4, is DAGVTQSPTHLIKTRGQQVTLRCSPKSGHDTVSWYQQALGQGPQFIFQYYEEEERQRGNFPDRFSGHQFPNYSSELNVNALLLGDSALYLCASSQVGANEKLFFGSGTQLSVL.

V gene TRBV19 combines with J gene TRBJ1-1; no clear D gene. The CDR3 runs 15 residues. Deletions cut 1 base from V and 0 bases from J, with 9 bases between. Germline V gene sequence: CDR1 LNHDA, CDR2 SQIVND (reference sequence). The CDR3 is CASSIGSRMNTEAFF. For the CDR3, the DNA is TGTGCCAGTAGTATAGGGAGCCGAATGAACACTGAAGCTTTCTTT.

The V gene is TRBV30, the J gene TRBJ1-5, with D possibly being TRBD1 (6 bases). In germline, CDR1 is GTSNPN, CDR2 SVGIG (reference sequence). V was shortened by 3 bases and J by 1 base, with 10 bases between the two germline ends. The CDR3 runs 14 residues. The CDR3 DNA follows: TGTGCCTGGAGCCCGGGACACAGCAATCAGCCCCAGCATTTT. Amino acid sequence: CAWSPGHSNQPQHF.

The chain links TRBV5-5 to TRBJ2-1; tentatively, D is TRBD1 (6 bases). The CDR3 sequence is 12 residues long. Trimming cost V 5 bases and J 6 bases, with 9 bases left between them. CDR1 is SGHKS, CDR2 YYEKEE, per germline (reference sequence). The CDR3 DNA is TGTGCCAGCAGATACAGGGTCAATGAGCAGTTCTTC. Amino acid sequence: CASRYRVNEQFF.

The table lists this clone with a count of one. CDR3 protein: CASLGTSNTGELFF. CDR3 DNA: TGTGCCAGTCTAGGGACTTCTAACACCGGGGAGCTGTTTTTT. V and J are TRBV19 and TRBJ2-2; D is perhaps TRBD2 (6 bases). Germline V gene sequence: CDR1 LNHDA, CDR2 SQIVND (reference sequence). CDR3 size: 14 residues. Trimming pared 8 bases from V and 2 bases from J, leaving 12 bases between. Full variable domain (missing parts from reference TRBV19 and TRBJ2-2): DGGITQSPKYLFRKEGQNVTLSCEQNLNHDAMYWYRQDPGQGLRLIYYSQIVNDFQKGDIAEGYSVSREKKESFPLTVTSAQKNPTAFYLCASLGTSNTGELFFGEGSRLTVL.

The V and J genes are TRBV7-3 and TRBJ2-5; 10 bases agree with TRBD2. This CDR3 spans 15 amino acids. Trimming cost V 5 bases and J 2 bases; bases outside gene matches: 5. The V gene's germline CDR1 is SGHTA and CDR2 FQGTGA. The CDR3 DNA reads TGTGCCAGCAGCGCAACTAGCGGGGTTCAAGAGACCCAGTACTTC. Translating it yields CASSATSGVQETQYF.

V usage is TRBV7-2 and J usage is TRBJ2-7; D gene uncertain. The germline CDR1 and CDR2 sequences are SGHTA and FQGNSA. CDR3 length: 13 amino acids. The V and J ends lost 1 base and 2 bases respectively, with 6 bases between them. The CDR3 bases are TGTGCCAGCAGCTTAGACAGAACCTACGAGCAGTACTTC. It translates to CASSLDRTYEQYF.

The chain has TRBV7-9 and TRBJ2-7; 8 positions match TRBD1. After removal of 5 bases from V and 6 bases from J, the junction contained 6 bases not matched to a gene. This CDR3 is built from 13 residues. Germline V gene data show CDR1 as SEHNR and CDR2 as FQNEAQ (reference sequence). The CDR3 sequence is CASSIGQGPEQYF. Here the CDR3 DNA reads TGTGCCAGCAGCATCGGACAGGGTCCCGAGCAGTACTTC.

V and J are TRBV7-6 and TRBJ1-1, with 9 bases fitting TRBD1. The junction had 8 bases not matched to a gene; V was cut back by 4 bases and J by 2 bases. There are 16 residues in the CDR3. Per germline, CDR1 SGHVS and CDR2 FNYEAQ. The CDR3 region is CASSSPQGARNTEAFF. CDR3 bases: TGTGCCAGCAGCTCCCCACAGGGGGCCCGTAACACTGAAGCTTTCTTT.

The CDR3 DNA reads as TGTGCCAGCAGCGTATTGGGTCGGAGCACCGGGGAGCTGTTTTTT. It specifies CASSVLGRSTGELFF. The V and J genes are TRBV9 and TRBJ2-2; D gene uncertain. Germline V gene lookup returns CDR1 SGDLS and CDR2 YYNGEE. V gave up 1 base and J gave up 4 bases, with 11 bases separating them. CDR3 length: 15 amino acids.

This clone was seen a single time. The CDR3 coding sequence is TGTGCCAGCAGCCAGTTTAGCGGGGGCGAGACCCAGTACTTC. Protein sequence: CASSQFSGGETQYF. The rearrangement joins TRBV14 to TRBJ2-5, with 9 nucleotides matching TRBD2. The germline V gene encodes CDR1 SGHDN and CDR2 FVKESK. This CDR3 comprises 14 residues. Germline trimming cut 3 bases from V and 5 bases from J; bases unmatched to any gene: 4.

A few counts support this clone. This chain uses TRBV6-4 with TRBJ1-2, with D perhaps TRBD1 (5 bases). With 6 bases removed from V and 4 bases from J, the gap between germline ends came to 12 bases. Germline assignment: CDR1 MRHNA and CDR2 SNTAGT. The CDR3 contains 13 residues. The CDR3 here is CASRPQGFYGYTF. DNA of the CDR3: TGTGCCAGCAGGCCCCAGGGATTCTATGGCTACACCTTC.

This clone occurred once. V usage is TRBV5-1 and J usage is TRBJ2-7; the D gene is possibly TRBD1 (7 bases). Per the germline V gene, CDR1 is SGHRS and CDR2 is YFSETQ. The CDR3 has 15 amino acids. Deletions cut 0 bases from V and 4 bases from J, with 14 bases between. CDR3 region: CASSLEATGRYEQYF. CDR3 nucleotides: TGCGCCAGCAGCTTGGAGGCGACAGGGAGGTACGAGCAGTACTTC.

The rearrangement joins TRBV6-2 or TRBV6-3 to TRBJ1-5; D is unclear. The CDR3 covers 14 residues. Germline V gene sequence: CDR1 MNHEY, CDR2 SVGEGT. Trimming pared 1 base from V and 4 bases from J, leaving 8 bases between. In DNA, the CDR3 is TGTGCCAGCAGTTACTTGGCTCCTAATCAGCCCCAGCATTTT. Its protein is CASSYLAPNQPQHF.

The gene calls are TRBV7-2 and TRBJ2-2; 8 bases fit TRBD1. The CDR3 loop spans 16 amino acids. Germline lookup yields CDR1 SGHTA and CDR2 FQGNSA. The J segment lost 5 bases and the V segment lost 5 bases, leaving 10 bases of the junction unmatched. The CDR3 DNA reads TGTGCCAGCAGCCTAGTTCAGGGGGCGCGTACCGGGGAGCTGTTTTTT. Its translation: CASSLVQGARTGELFF. Full variable domain (missing parts from reference TRBV7-2 and TRBJ2-2): GAGVSQSPSNKVTEKGKDVELRCDPISGHTALYWYRQSLGQGLEFLIYFQGNSAPDKSGLPSDRFSAERTGGSVSTLTIQRTQQEDSAVYLCASSLVQGARTGELFFGEGSRLTVL.

This chain uses TRBV6-5 with TRBJ1-2; D remains unclear. This CDR3 region has 15 residues. Germline loops: CDR1 MNHEY, CDR2 SVGAGI. Trimming left V 0 bases short and J 4 bases short, with 12 bases between. CDR3 DNA sequence: TGTGCCAGCAGTTACTCGAGGCAGATAGTCTATGGCTACACCTTC. It encodes CASSYSRQIVYGYTF.